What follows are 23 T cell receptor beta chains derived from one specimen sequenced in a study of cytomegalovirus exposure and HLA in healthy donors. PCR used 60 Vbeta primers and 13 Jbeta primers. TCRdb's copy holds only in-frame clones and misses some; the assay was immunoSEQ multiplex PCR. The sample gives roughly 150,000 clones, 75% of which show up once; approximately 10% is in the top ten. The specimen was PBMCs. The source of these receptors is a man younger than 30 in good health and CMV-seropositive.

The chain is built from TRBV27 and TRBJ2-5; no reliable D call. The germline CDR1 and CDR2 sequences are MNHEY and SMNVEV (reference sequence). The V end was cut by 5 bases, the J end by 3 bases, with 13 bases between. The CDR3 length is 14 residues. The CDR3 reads CASSPLVSEETQYF. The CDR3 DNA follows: TGTGCCAGCAGTCCCCTGGTGAGCGAAGAGACCCAGTACTTC.

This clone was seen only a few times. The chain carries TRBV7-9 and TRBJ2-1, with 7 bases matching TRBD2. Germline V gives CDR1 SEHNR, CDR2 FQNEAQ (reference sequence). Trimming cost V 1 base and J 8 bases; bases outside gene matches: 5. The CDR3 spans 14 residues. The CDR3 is CASSLGTSRDEQFF. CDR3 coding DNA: TGTGCCAGCAGCTTAGGGACTAGTCGCGATGAGCAGTTCTTC.

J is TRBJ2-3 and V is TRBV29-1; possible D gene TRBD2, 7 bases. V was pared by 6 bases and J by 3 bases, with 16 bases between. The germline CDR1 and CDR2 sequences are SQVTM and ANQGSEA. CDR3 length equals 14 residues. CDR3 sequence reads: CSVPKQGGTDTQYF. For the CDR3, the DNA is TGCAGCGTCCCTAAACAGGGAGGGACAGATACGCAGTATTTT.

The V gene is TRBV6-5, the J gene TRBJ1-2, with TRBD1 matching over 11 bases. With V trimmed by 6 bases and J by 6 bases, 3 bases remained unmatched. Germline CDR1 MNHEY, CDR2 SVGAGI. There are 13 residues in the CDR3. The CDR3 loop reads CASRWDRGNGYTF. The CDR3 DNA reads TGTGCCAGCAGGTGGGACAGGGGGAATGGCTACACCTTC.

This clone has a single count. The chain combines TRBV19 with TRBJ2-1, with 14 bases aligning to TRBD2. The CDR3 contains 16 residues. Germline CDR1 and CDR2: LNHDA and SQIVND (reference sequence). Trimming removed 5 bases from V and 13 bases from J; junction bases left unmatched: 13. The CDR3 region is CASSWGGTSGRNFQFF. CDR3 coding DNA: TGTGCCAGTAGTTGGGGCGGGACTAGCGGGAGAAATTTCCAGTTCTTC.

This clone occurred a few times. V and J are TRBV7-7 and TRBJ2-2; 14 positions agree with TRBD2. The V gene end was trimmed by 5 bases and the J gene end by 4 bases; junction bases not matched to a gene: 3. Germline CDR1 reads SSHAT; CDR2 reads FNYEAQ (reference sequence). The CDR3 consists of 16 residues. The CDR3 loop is CASSRGLAGVTGELFF. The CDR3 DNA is TGTGCCAGCAGCCGGGGACTAGCGGGAGTCACCGGGGAGCTGTTTTTT.

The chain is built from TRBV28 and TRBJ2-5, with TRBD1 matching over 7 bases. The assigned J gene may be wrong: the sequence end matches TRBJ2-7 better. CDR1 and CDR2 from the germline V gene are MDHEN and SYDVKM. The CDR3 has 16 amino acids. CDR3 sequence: CASSFPPRGTTYEQYF. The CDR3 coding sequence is TGTGCCAGCAGTTTTCCACCCAGGGGGACCACCTACGAGCAGTACTTC.

This chain's CDR3 is CASSIGRQGETGELFF. The CDR3 DNA sequence: TGTGCCAGTAGTATTGGGAGACAGGGTGAAACCGGGGAGCTGTTTTTT. The chain joins TRBV19 to TRBJ2-2; 7 nucleotides match TRBD1. Trimming cost V 3 bases and J 5 bases; bases outside gene matches: 9. The CDR3 has 16 amino acids. The germline CDR1 and CDR2 sequences are LNHDA and SQIVND (reference sequence).

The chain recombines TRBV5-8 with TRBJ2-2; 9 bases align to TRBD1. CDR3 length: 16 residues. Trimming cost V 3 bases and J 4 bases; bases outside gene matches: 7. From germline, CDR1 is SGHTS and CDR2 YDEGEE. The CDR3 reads CASSSQGAASTGELFF. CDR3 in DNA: TGTGCCAGCAGCTCACAGGGGGCTGCGAGCACCGGGGAGCTGTTTTTT.

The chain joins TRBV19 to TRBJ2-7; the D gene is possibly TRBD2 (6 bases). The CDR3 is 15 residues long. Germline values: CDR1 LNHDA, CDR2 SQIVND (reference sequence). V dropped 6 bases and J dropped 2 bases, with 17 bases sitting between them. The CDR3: CASSVSGPRTYEQYF. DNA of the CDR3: TGTGCCAGTAGCGTTAGCGGCCCCCGAACCTACGAGCAGTACTTC.

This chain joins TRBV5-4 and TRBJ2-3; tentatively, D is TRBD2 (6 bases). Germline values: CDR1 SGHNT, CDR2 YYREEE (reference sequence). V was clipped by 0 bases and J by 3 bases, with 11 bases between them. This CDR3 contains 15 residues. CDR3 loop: CASSLVGGRTDTQYF. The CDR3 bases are TGTGCCAGCAGCTTGGTTGGGGGGAGAACAGATACGCAGTATTTT.

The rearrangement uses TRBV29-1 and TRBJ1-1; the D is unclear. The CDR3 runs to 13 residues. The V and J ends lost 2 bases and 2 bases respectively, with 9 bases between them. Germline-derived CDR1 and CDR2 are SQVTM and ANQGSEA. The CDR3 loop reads CSVEWTPNTEAFF. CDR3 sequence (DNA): TGCAGCGTTGAATGGACTCCCAACACTGAAGCTTTCTTT.

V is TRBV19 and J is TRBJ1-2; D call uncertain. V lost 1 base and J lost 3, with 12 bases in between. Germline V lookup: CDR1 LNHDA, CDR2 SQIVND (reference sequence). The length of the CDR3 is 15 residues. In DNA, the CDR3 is TGTGCCAGTAGTATAGGGCAGCCGGGTGACTATGGCTACACCTTC. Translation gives CASSIGQPGDYGYTF.

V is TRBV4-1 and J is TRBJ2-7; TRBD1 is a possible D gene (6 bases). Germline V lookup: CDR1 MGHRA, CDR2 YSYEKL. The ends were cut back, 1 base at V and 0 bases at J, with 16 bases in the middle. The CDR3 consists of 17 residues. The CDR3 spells CASSQGTGQLDSYEQYF. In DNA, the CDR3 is TGCGCCAGCAGCCAAGGCACTGGACAGCTTGACTCCTACGAGCAGTACTTC.

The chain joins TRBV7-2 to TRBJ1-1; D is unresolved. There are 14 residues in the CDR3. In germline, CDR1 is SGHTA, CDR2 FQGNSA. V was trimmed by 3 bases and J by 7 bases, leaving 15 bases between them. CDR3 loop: CASSFRQAGSEAFF. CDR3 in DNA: TGTGCCAGCAGCTTTCGTCAGGCCGGAAGTGAAGCTTTCTTT.

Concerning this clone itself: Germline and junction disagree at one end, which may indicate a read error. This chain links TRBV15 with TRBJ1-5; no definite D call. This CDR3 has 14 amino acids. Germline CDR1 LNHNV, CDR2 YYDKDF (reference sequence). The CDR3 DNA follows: TGTGCCACTAGCAGCGGTCACAGCAATCAGCCCCAGCATTTT. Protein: CATSSGHSNQPQHF.

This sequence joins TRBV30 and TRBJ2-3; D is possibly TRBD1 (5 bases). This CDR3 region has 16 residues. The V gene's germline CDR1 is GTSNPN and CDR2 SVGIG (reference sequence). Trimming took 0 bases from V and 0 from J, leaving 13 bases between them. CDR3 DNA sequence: TGTGCCTGGAGTGTTTCCGGGCAGGGTAGCACAGATACGCAGTATTTT. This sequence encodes CAWSVSGQGSTDTQYF.

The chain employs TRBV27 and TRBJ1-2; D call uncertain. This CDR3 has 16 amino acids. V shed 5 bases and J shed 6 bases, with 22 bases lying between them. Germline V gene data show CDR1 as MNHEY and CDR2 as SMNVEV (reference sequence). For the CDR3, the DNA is TGTGCCAGCAGTCCAACTCGGTACGCTATCGGGGATGGCTACACCTTC. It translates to CASSPTRYAIGDGYTF.

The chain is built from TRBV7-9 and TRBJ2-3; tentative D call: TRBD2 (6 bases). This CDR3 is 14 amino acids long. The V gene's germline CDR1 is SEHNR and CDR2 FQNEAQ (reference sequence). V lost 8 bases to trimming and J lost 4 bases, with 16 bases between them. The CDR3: CASRWGDGADTQYF. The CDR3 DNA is TGTGCCAGCCGATGGGGGGATGGAGCAGATACGCAGTATTTT.

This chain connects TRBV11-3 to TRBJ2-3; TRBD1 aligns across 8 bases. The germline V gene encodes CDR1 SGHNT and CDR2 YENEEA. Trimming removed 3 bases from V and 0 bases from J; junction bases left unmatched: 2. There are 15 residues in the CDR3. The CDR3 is CASSFGQGSTDTQYF. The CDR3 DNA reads TGTGCCAGCAGCTTCGGACAGGGTAGCACAGATACGCAGTATTTT.

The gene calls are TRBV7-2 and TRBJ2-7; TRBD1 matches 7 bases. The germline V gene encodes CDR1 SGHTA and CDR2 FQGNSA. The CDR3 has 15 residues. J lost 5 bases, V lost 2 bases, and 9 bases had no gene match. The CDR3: CASSLFGQVGNEQYF. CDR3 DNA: TGTGCCAGCAGCTTATTCGGACAGGTAGGCAACGAGCAGTACTTC.

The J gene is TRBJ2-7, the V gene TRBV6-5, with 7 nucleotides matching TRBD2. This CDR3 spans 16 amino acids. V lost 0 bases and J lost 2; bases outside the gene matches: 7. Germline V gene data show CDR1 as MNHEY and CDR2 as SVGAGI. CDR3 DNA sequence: TGTGCCAGCAGTTACTCATCAAGCGGGACTCCCTACGAGCAGTACTTC. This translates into CASSYSSSGTPYEQYF.

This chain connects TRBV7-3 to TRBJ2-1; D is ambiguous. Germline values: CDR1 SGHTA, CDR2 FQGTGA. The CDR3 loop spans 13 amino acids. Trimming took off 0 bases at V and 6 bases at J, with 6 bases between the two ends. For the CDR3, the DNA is TGTGCCAGCAGCTTAACTAGCAGCAATGAGCAGTTCTTC. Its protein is CASSLTSSNEQFF.